This T cell receptor beta chain was observed in a study of blood T cell repertoires in COVID-19. This CDR3 is built from 14 residues. From germline, CDR1 is SGHTA and CDR2 FQGNSA. Trimming took 5 bases from V and 2 from J, leaving 13 bases between them. TCRdb's table, derived via immunoSEQ multiplex PCR, lists solely in-frame clones and lacks some. The data hold 200,000 to 300,000 clones, with approximately 84% observed a single time. The gene calls are TRBV7-2 and TRBJ2-7, with TRBD2 as a possible D gene (6 bases). The receptor's source is a woman aged 80 or older with acute or convalescent COVID-19. Sequencing used peripheral blood. The CDR3 sequence is CASSPRDSTYEQYF. The CDR3, as DNA: TGTGCCAGCAGCCCCCGGGACTCGACCTACGAGCAGTACTTC.